Below, 32 T cell receptor beta chains from the same sample are listed, as sequenced in a study of T cells in Graves' hyperthyroidism and ophthalmopathy. What was amplified from RNA transcripts were TCR beta CDR3 regions. A first-round RT-PCR of the TCR CDR3 used the HTBI primer set. MiXCR was run by TCRdb on the multiplex PCR reads, yielding one entry per CDR3 protein. The profile covers around 600,000 distinct CDR3 sequences, with about 45% appearing a single time and about 7.2% taken by the ten largest. Input material: peripheral blood or thyroid tissue (not recorded which). The source is an adult man with Graves' disease, either hyperthyroidism or ophthalmopathy (not recorded which).

A single count supports this clonotype. The rearrangement joins TRBV15 to TRBJ1-4; maybe TRBD1 (6 bases). This CDR3 is 15 amino acids long. Trimming pared 0 bases from V and 8 bases from J, leaving 13 bases between. Germline lookup yields CDR1 LNHNV and CDR2 YYDKDF (reference sequence). CDR3 bases: TGTGCCACCAGCAGAGATCTAGGGGGAGGGGAAAAACTGTTTTTT. Its protein product is CATSRDLGGGEKLFF.

The chain uses TRBV29-1 and TRBJ2-2; no clear D. Germline assignment: CDR1 SQVTM and CDR2 ANQGSEA. The length of the CDR3 is 10 residues. V was clipped by 4 bases and J by 8 bases, with 5 bases between them. The CDR3 region is CSVVQGELFF. The CDR3 DNA reads as TGCAGCGTTGTGCAAGGGGAGCTGTTTTTT.

The rearrangement uses TRBV20-1 and TRBJ2-7, with D possibly matching TRBD2 (5 bases). The germline V and J ends were trimmed by 0 bases and 2 bases, with 17 bases remaining between them. From germline, CDR1 is DFQATT and CDR2 SNEGSKA (reference sequence). There are 16 residues in the CDR3. This chain's CDR3 is CSARDPGTSRAYEQYF. In nucleotides, the CDR3 is TGCAGTGCTAGAGACCCGGGAACCTCAAGAGCCTACGAGCAGTACTTC.

In this sample, this clonotype turned up many times. The chain recombines TRBV15 with TRBJ1-3; D is ambiguous. Trimming left V 6 bases short and J 2 bases short, with 8 bases between. This CDR3 has 13 amino acids. Germline V gene lookup returns CDR1 LNHNV and CDR2 YYDKDF (reference sequence). CDR3 nucleotide sequence: TGTGCCACCAGACGGGAGACTGGAAACACCATATATTTT. Its protein product is CATRRETGNTIYF.

This rearrangement joins TRBV20-1 to TRBJ1-5; 10 nucleotides line up with TRBD1. Germline-derived CDR1 and CDR2 are DFQATT and SNEGSKA (reference sequence). The CDR3 consists of 13 residues. V lost 3 bases and J lost 11; bases outside the gene matches: 7. The CDR3 DNA sequence: TGCAGTGCTAGGTGGGACAGGGGCCTGACCCAGCATTTT. Protein: CSARWDRGLTQHF.

The V gene is TRBV7-9, the J gene TRBJ2-2; D may be TRBD1 (5 bases). The CDR3 runs to 15 residues. CDR1 and CDR2 from the germline V gene are SEHNR and FQNEAQ (reference sequence). Trimming shortened V by 3 bases and J by 3 bases, and 11 bases separated the two germline ends. DNA for the CDR3: TGTGCCAGCAGCTTGAACCAGGGTTACACCGGGGAGCTGTTTTTT. It is translated as CASSLNQGYTGELFF.

This rearrangement joins TRBV7-9 to TRBJ2-7; 13 bases map to TRBD2. Germline CDR1 SEHNR, CDR2 FQNEAQ (reference sequence). The CDR3 covers 15 residues. J gave up 3 bases and V 6 bases, and 5 bases lay outside the gene matches. The CDR3 is CASRQGLAGIYEQYF. CDR3 sequence (DNA): TGTGCCAGCAGACAGGGACTAGCGGGGATCTACGAGCAGTACTTC.

Turning to this clonotype: In this CDR3 the conserved last residue, phenylalanine or tryptophan, is missing, so a read error is likely. No DNA is shown, since the ends of the CDR3 on it are uncertain; the CDR3 is the one TCRdb lists. CDR3 amino acids: CASSPRPTGT. The rearrangement uses TRBV7-9 and TRBJ2-2; TRBD1 is the table's D call, not checked against the DNA. Germline CDR1 SEHNR, CDR2 FQNEAQ (reference sequence). The CDR3 spans 10 residues, counting both ends.

In its sample, this clonotype was seen many times. The J gene is TRBJ1-6, the V gene TRBV14; D remains ambiguous. CDR1 is SGHDN and CDR2 is FVKESK in the germline V gene. Trimming pared 1 base from V and 9 bases from J, leaving 7 bases between. CDR3 length: 13 residues. The CDR3 nucleotides read TGTGCCAGCAGCCAAGCCGAGATTTCACCCCTCCACTTT. Translated, it gives CASSQAEISPLHF.

This clonotype was detected only a few times. The chain links TRBV6-1 to TRBJ1-2; D remains unclear. This CDR3 region has 12 residues. Trimming shortened V by 7 bases and J by 6 bases, and 12 bases separated the two germline ends. Per the germline V gene, CDR1 is MNHNS and CDR2 is SASEGT. This CDR3 reads CASKGAADGYTF. The CDR3 DNA sequence: TGTGCCAGCAAGGGCGCGGCTGATGGCTACACCTTC.

In regard to this clonotype: It is unclear where the CDR3 begins or ends on the DNA, so no DNA is shown, and the CDR3 is as TCRdb lists it. This sequence joins TRBV2 and TRBJ1-3. The germline gives CDR1 SNHLY, CDR2 FYNNEI. The CDR3 is 17 residues long, counting both termini. CDR3 region: CASSEAVAAFFGNTIYF.

Remarks on this clonotype: The junction does not match germline at one end; this may be a read error. This CDR3 reads CASSLHPTETGTSGGYTF. CDR3 DNA: TGCGCCAGCAGCCTACACCCGACCGAGACAGGCACATCGGGTGGCTACACCTTC. The chain links TRBV12-3 or TRBV12-4 to TRBJ1-2; tentatively, D is TRBD1 (6 bases). The length of the CDR3 is 18 residues.

The gene calls are TRBV5-1 and TRBJ2-5; D may match TRBD1 or TRBD2 (5 bases each). V shed 3 bases and J shed 8 bases, with 11 bases lying between them. The CDR3 consists of 12 residues. Germline CDR1 SGHRS, CDR2 YFSETQ. This chain's CDR3 is CASSWDQGTQYF. CDR3 DNA sequence: TGCGCCAGCAGCTGGGACCAGGGCACCCAGTACTTC. Drawing the rest from reference TRBV5-1 and TRBJ2-5, the complete variable domain is KAGVTQTPRYLIKTRGQQVTLSCSPISGHRSVSWYQQTPGQGLQFLFEYFSETQRNKGNFPGRFSGRQFSNSRSEMNVSTLELGDSALYLCASSWDQGTQYFGPGTRLLVL.

The chain joins TRBV29-1 to TRBJ1-1, with D uncertain. The CDR3 length is 10 residues. Germline V gene lookup returns CDR1 SQVTM and CDR2 ANQGSEA. V dropped 5 bases and J dropped 11 bases, with 12 bases sitting between them. This CDR3 is CSVTRTQAFF. The CDR3 DNA follows: TGCAGCGTTACCCGAACCCAGGCTTTCTTT.

This clonotype has ten or more counts. The DNA for the CDR3 is TGTGCCAGCAGCTGGGATCCTAAAGGCGACTACGAGCAGTACTTC. It codes for CASSWDPKGDYEQYF. The chain couples TRBV2 to TRBJ2-7; no reliable D call. This CDR3 comprises 15 residues. The V gene lost 6 bases and the J gene lost 3 bases, with 18 bases spanning the gap. Germline CDR1 is SNHLY and CDR2 is FYNNEI.

This clonotype has a count of ten or more. CDR3 DNA sequence: TGTGCCATCAGCGGCGACAGGGCCGAAAACACCATATATTTT. Amino acids: CAISGDRAENTIYF. This chain links TRBV10-3 with TRBJ1-3, with 7 bases identical to TRBD1. The CDR3 sequence is 14 residues long. The germline CDR1 and CDR2 sequences are ENHRY and SYGVKD. Germline trimming cut 6 bases from V and 6 bases from J; bases unmatched to any gene: 8.

This clonotype appeared a single time. The J gene is TRBJ1-5, the V gene TRBV19; 7 nucleotides line up with TRBD1. J lost 5 bases, V lost 6 bases, and 7 bases had no gene match. Germline CDR1 is LNHDA and CDR2 is SQIVND (reference sequence). The CDR3 covers 14 residues. The CDR3 nucleotides read TGTGCCAGTAGCGAGGACAGGCCCTATCAGCCCCAGCATTTT. It yields the protein CASSEDRPYQPQHF.

This clonotype showed up just a few times. The chain uses TRBV12-3 or TRBV12-4 and TRBJ2-5, with D perhaps assigned TRBD1 or TRBD2 (5 bases each). CDR3 length: 15 residues. V shed 5 bases and J shed 1 base, with 14 bases lying between them. CDR3 DNA: TGTGCCAGCAGTGCCTACAGAGGGGCCCAAGAGACCCAGTACTTC. Translated: CASSAYRGAQETQYF.

Concerning this clonotype: Given a much more abundant clone one base away, this may be a read error. The chain joins TRBV10-3 to TRBJ1-6; no clear D. The CDR3 spans 14 residues. Germline V lookup: CDR1 ENHRY, CDR2 SYGVKD. The V end was cut by 5 bases, the J end by 6 bases, with 11 bases between. CDR3 in DNA: TGTGCCATCAGTTTGCGAGTGGGTAATTCACCCCTCCACTTT. Protein product: CAISLRVGNSPLHF.

There are a few counts of this clonotype. The CDR3 DNA reads as TGTGCCAGCAGCTTGGCGCCAACGGAGCGGGTACCCTACGAGCAGTACTTC. It yields the protein CASSLAPTERVPYEQYF. The V call is TRBV7-3, the J call TRBJ2-7; TRBD2 is a possible D gene (6 bases). Germline CDR1 reads SGHTA; CDR2 reads FQGTGA. V was pared by 3 bases and J by 2 bases, with 20 bases between. The CDR3 spans 17 residues. Filled out from reference TRBV7-3 and TRBJ2-7, the complete variable domain reads GAGVSQTPSNKVTEKGKYVELRCDPISGHTALYWYRQSLGQGPEFLIYFQGTGAADDSGLPNDRFFAVRPEGSVSTLKIQRTERGDSAVYLCASSLAPTERVPYEQYFGPGTRLTVT.

The rearrangement uses TRBV25-1 and TRBJ1-1, with D maybe TRBD1 (5 bases). The CDR3 loop spans 15 amino acids. Looked up from germline, CDR1 is MGHDK and CDR2 is SYGVNS. The ends were cut back, 0 bases at V and 1 base at J, with 9 bases in the middle. This CDR3 is CASSEYRDWNTEAFF. The CDR3, as DNA: TGTGCCAGCAGTGAATACAGGGATTGGAACACTGAAGCTTTCTTT. The full variable domain, its missing parts supplied by reference TRBV25-1 and TRBJ1-1, is EADIYQTPRYLVIGTGKKITLECSQTMGHDKMYWYQQDPGMELHLIHYSYGVNSTEKGDLSSESTVSRIRTEHFPLTLESARPSHTSQYLCASSEYRDWNTEAFFGQGTRLTVV.

The chain has TRBV10-3 and TRBJ1-1, with a possible D match to TRBD1 (6 bases). Trimming removed 7 bases at V and 2 bases at J, with 8 bases between. Looked up from germline, CDR1 is ENHRY and CDR2 is SYGVKD. The CDR3 consists of 12 residues. The CDR3 loop reads CAITGHNTEAFF. CDR3 in DNA: TGTGCCATCACGGGACACAACACTGAAGCTTTCTTT.

The chain uses TRBV7-9 and TRBJ1-2; D not resolved. CDR3 size: 16 residues. V was trimmed by 6 bases and J by 3 bases, leaving 20 bases between them. CDR1 and CDR2 from the germline V gene are SEHNR and FQNEAQ (reference sequence). CDR3 nucleotide sequence: TGTGCCAGCAGTTACGCCCCAAGACCGAGTGACTATGGCTACACCTTC. Translation gives CASSYAPRPSDYGYTF.

V usage is TRBV25-1 and J usage is TRBJ1-4; D gene uncertain. This CDR3 comprises 16 residues. The germline V gene encodes CDR1 MGHDK and CDR2 SYGVNS. Trimming cost V 6 bases and J 7 bases, with 21 bases left between them. CDR3 nucleotide sequence: TGTGCCAGCAGCCAAGTTCGGGCAGGAGGTGGTGAAAAACTGTTTTTT. Its translation is CASSQVRAGGGEKLFF.

This clonotype was counted at least ten times. This chain connects TRBV7-9 to TRBJ2-5, with TRBD2 identical over 12 bases. The CDR3 length is 16 residues. With V trimmed by 5 bases and J by 5 bases, 9 bases remained unmatched. Per germline, CDR1 SEHNR and CDR2 FQNEAQ (reference sequence). CDR3 DNA: TGTGCCAGCAGCGCCCCACTAGCGGGAGGCGGTGAGACCCAGTACTTC. Protein: CASSAPLAGGGETQYF.

This clonotype was seen repeatedly, ten times or more. The V gene is TRBV7-9, the J gene TRBJ2-5; 7 bases are a match to TRBD1. V was clipped by 1 base and J by 3 bases; unmatched bases: 5. This CDR3 contains 15 residues. Germline CDR1 is SEHNR and CDR2 is FQNEAQ (reference sequence). The CDR3 nucleotides are TGTGCCAGCAGCTTAGTGGTAGGGACAGAAGAGACCCAGTACTTC. It translates to CASSLVVGTEETQYF.

Ten or more counts support this clonotype. The rearrangement joins TRBV12-3 or TRBV12-4 to TRBJ1-2; TRBD1 agrees at 7 bases. The J segment lost 4 bases and the V segment lost 7 bases, leaving 6 bases of the junction unmatched. The CDR3 totals 13 residues. CDR3 sequence (DNA): TGTGCCAGCACCCAGGGACAGCTCTATGGCTACACCTTC. As protein: CASTQGQLYGYTF.

This clonotype has ten or more counts. The chain combines TRBV19 with TRBJ1-6, with 8 bases matching TRBD1. The CDR3 covers 17 residues. Germline V gene data show CDR1 as LNHDA and CDR2 as SQIVND (reference sequence). The junction had 14 bases not matched to a gene; V was cut back by 3 bases and J by 10 bases. Here the CDR3 DNA reads TGTGCCAGTAGTATTCGGGGATTTGGACAGGGAGGCTCACCCCTCCACTTT. Protein product: CASSIRGFGQGGSPLHF.

The chain carries TRBV11-2 and TRBJ1-2; TRBD1 matches 7 bases. Germline V gene data show CDR1 as SGHAT and CDR2 as FQNNGV. V lost 5 bases to trimming and J lost 4 bases; unmatched junction nucleotides: 13. CDR3 length: 16 residues. CDR3 region: CASSARDSPSGYGYTF. CDR3 nucleotide sequence: TGTGCCAGCAGCGCGCGGGACAGCCCTTCGGGCTATGGCTACACCTTC. Variable domain in full (rest from reference TRBV11-2 and TRBJ1-2): EAGVAQSPRYKIIEKRQSVAFWCNPISGHATLYWYQQILGQGPKLLIQFQNNGVVDDSQLPKDRFSAERLKGVDSTLKIQPAKLEDSAVYLCASSARDSPSGYGYTFGSGTRLTVV.

The chain combines TRBV2 with TRBJ1-1, with D uncertain. V gave up 7 bases and J gave up 3 bases, with 3 bases separating them. This CDR3 is 10 amino acids long. In germline, CDR1 is SNHLY, CDR2 FYNNEI. CDR3 region: CASKDTEAFF. The DNA of the CDR3 is TGTGCCAGCAAGGACACTGAAGCTTTCTTT.

This clonotype was detected ten times or more. This rearrangement joins TRBV20-1 to TRBJ1-2, with D hard to call. Trimming pared 3 bases from V and 2 bases from J, leaving 10 bases between. Germline V lookup: CDR1 DFQATT, CDR2 SNEGSKA (reference sequence). The CDR3 contains 13 residues. The CDR3 nucleotides read TGCAGTGCTAGGGGAAGGGAAAACTATGGCTACACCTTC. Translating gives CSARGRENYGYTF.

This clonotype was seen just once. V gene TRBV25-1 combines with J gene TRBJ1-5; 8 positions match TRBD1. Germline CDR1 reads MGHDK; CDR2 reads SYGVNS. With 6 bases clipped from V and 7 bases from J, the junction kept 8 bases outside the gene matches. The CDR3 loop spans 14 amino acids. The CDR3, as DNA: TGTGCCAGCAGGGGGCCCGGACAGGGACAGCCCCAGCATTTT. This gives the protein CASRGPGQGQPQHF.